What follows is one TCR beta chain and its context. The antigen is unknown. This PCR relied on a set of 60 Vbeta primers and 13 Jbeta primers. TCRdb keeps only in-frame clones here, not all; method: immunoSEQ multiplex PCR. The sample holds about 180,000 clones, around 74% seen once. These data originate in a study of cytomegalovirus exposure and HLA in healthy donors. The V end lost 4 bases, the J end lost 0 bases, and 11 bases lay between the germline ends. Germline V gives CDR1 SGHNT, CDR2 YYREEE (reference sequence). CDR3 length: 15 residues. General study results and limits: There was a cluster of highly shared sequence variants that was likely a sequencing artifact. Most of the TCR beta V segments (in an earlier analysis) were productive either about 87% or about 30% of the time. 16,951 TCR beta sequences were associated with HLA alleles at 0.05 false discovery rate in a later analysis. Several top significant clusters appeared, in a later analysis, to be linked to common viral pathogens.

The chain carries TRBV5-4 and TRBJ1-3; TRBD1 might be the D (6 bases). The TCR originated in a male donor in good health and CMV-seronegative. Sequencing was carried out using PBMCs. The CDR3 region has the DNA TGTGCCAGCAGCCCAGGACAGAACTCTGGAAACACCATATATTTT. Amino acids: CASSPGQNSGNTIYF.